This passage covers 17 T cell receptor beta chains from one sample sequenced in a study of OX40 agonist ivuxolimab in advanced cancers. Using immunoSEQ multiplex PCR, the repertoire was profiled, and TCRdb retains in-frame clones only, with some absent. This table has 70,000 or so clones, around 90% appearing once. Sequencing used CD4+ or CD8+ T cells sorted from blood, obtained in a trial of the OX40 agonist ivuxolimab. The source is an adult with an advanced solid tumor such as melanoma, head and neck, liver or kidney cancer.

The chain joins TRBV21-1 to TRBJ2-3; the table names TRBD2, a call not compared with the DNA. TRBV21-1 is recorded as a pseudogene. The CDR3 runs to 14 residues. CDR3 in amino acids: CASSKGGFGDTQYF. Here the CDR3 DNA reads TGTGCCAGCAGCAAAGGTGGCTTCGGGGATACGCAGTATTTT.

The chain combines TRBV6-5 with TRBJ2-1; TRBD2 agrees at 10 bases. The CDR3 runs to 15 residues. J was trimmed by 3 bases and V by 7 bases; bases with no gene match: 6. Germline V gene data show CDR1 as MNHEY and CDR2 as SVGAGI. CDR3 nucleotide sequence: TGTGCCAGCACCCACCTAGCGGGAGACTACAATGAGCAGTTCTTC. As protein: CASTHLAGDYNEQFF.

The chain joins TRBV27 to TRBJ2-1; D is perhaps TRBD1 (6 bases). In germline, CDR1 is MNHEY, CDR2 SMNVEV (reference sequence). V was cut by 6 bases and J by 7 bases, with 10 bases left in between. The CDR3 spans 12 residues. As DNA, the CDR3 is TGTGCCAGCAGGCCAACAGGGAATGAGCAGTTCTTC. This translates into CASRPTGNEQFF.

The chain employs TRBV21-1 and TRBJ1-2. TRBV21-1 is a pseudogene. The CDR3 has 15 amino acids. This CDR3 reads CASSNIGTELYGYTF. DNA for the CDR3: TGTGCCAGCAGCAATATAGGCACCGAGCTCTATGGCTACACCTTC.

The genes are TRBV19 and TRBJ1-1, with 7 bases lining up with TRBD1. CDR3 length: 15 amino acids. Trimming cost V 3 bases and J 5 bases; bases outside gene matches: 9. The germline gives CDR1 LNHDA, CDR2 SQIVND (reference sequence). CDR3: CASSISTGFQTEAFF. In DNA form, the CDR3 reads TGTGCCAGTAGTATTTCGACAGGGTTCCAAACTGAAGCTTTCTTT. Full variable domain (outside the CDR3, taken from reference TRBV19 and TRBJ1-1): DGGITQSPKYLFRKEGQNVTLSCEQNLNHDAMYWYRQDPGQGLRLIYYSQIVNDFQKGDIAEGYSVSREKKESFPLTVTSAQKNPTAFYLCASSISTGFQTEAFFGQGTRLTVV.

The chain recombines TRBV5-6 with TRBJ1-5; TRBD1 matches at 7 bases. With V trimmed by 0 bases and J by 7 bases, 7 bases remained unmatched. Germline-derived CDR1 and CDR2 are SGHDT and YYEEEE. The CDR3 is 15 residues long. For the CDR3, the DNA is TGTGCCAGCAGCTTGGCAGGGGGTCAAGGGCAGCCCCAGCATTTT. This sequence encodes CASSLAGGQGQPQHF.

CDR3 coding DNA: TGTGCCAGTAGTATCCGGACAGGCGCTGAAGCTTTCTTT. Translated: CASSIRTGAEAFF. The rearrangement joins TRBV19 to TRBJ1-1; 7 bases are shared with TRBD1. Germline CDR1 LNHDA, CDR2 SQIVND (reference sequence). V lost 3 bases to trimming and J lost 6 bases; unmatched junction nucleotides: 4. The CDR3 is 13 amino acids.

This clone occurred a few times. The chain recombines TRBV7-9 with TRBJ2-7; D is unclear. The CDR3 spans 13 residues. Germline V gene lookup returns CDR1 SEHNR and CDR2 FQNEAQ (reference sequence). V was cut by 7 bases and J by 3 bases, with 13 bases left in between. CDR3 nucleotides: TGTGCCAGCACCTCCGCCAGGAGCTACGAGCAGTACTTC. This gives the protein CASTSARSYEQYF.

The chain couples TRBV27 to TRBJ1-1; 7 nucleotides line up with TRBD1. This CDR3 is built from 13 residues. Losses at the gene ends were 9 bases for V and 4 bases for J; bases not matched to a gene: 8. CDR1 MNHEY and CDR2 SMNVEV come from the germline V gene (reference sequence). CDR3 sequence reads: CASSTGEGTEAFF. CDR3 DNA sequence: TGTGCCAGTAGCACAGGGGAGGGCACTGAAGCTTTCTTT.

This clone was seen more than once but under ten times. The rearrangement joins TRBV2 to TRBJ2-3; maybe TRBD2 (6 bases). The germline CDR1 and CDR2 sequences are SNHLY and FYNNEI. V was cut by 4 bases and J by 1 base, with 9 bases left in between. This CDR3 comprises 14 residues. This CDR3 is CASSGGDGTDTQYF. CDR3 nucleotides: TGTGCCAGCAGTGGCGGGGACGGCACAGATACGCAGTATTTT.

This sequence joins TRBV5-6 and TRBJ2-7; no clear D. CDR1 and CDR2 (germline): SGHDT, YYEEEE. The CDR3 is 13 amino acids. V was trimmed by 1 base and J by 3 bases, leaving 8 bases between them. CDR3 residues: CASSLNFDYEQYF. CDR3 DNA sequence: TGTGCCAGCAGCTTGAACTTCGACTACGAGCAGTACTTC. Together with reference TRBV5-6 and TRBJ2-7, the CDR3 gives the full variable domain: DAGVTQSPTHLIKTRGQQVTLRCSPKSGHDTVSWYQQALGQGPQFIFQYYEEEERQRGNFPDRFSGHQFPNYSSELNVNALLLGDSALYLCASSLNFDYEQYFGPGTRLTVT.

This chain joins TRBV9 and TRBJ2-7, with 10 bases matching TRBD1. Trimming cost V 6 bases and J 5 bases; bases outside gene matches: 11. Germline CDR1 SGDLS, CDR2 YYNGEE. The CDR3 is 15 amino acids. CDR3 region: CASTPPGTGVNEQYF. As DNA, the CDR3 is TGTGCCAGCACCCCCCCCGGGACAGGGGTGAACGAGCAGTACTTC.

The V and J genes are TRBV9 and TRBJ1-6, with 9 bases fitting TRBD1. The CDR3 has 14 amino acids. The germline V gene has CDR1 SGDLS and CDR2 YYNGEE. The V gene end was trimmed by 2 bases and the J gene end by 8 bases; junction bases not matched to a gene: 2. This CDR3 is CASSVGQGHSPLHF. As DNA, the CDR3 is TGTGCCAGCAGCGTCGGACAGGGGCATTCACCCCTCCACTTT.

Here the CDR3 reads CASSLVASGGNTQYF. DNA of the CDR3: TGTGCCAGCAGCTTAGTGGCTAGCGGGGGCAATACGCAGTATTTT. The J gene is TRBJ2-3, the V gene TRBV13; 10 bases align to TRBD2. The CDR3 runs to 15 residues. J gave up 7 bases and V 1 base, and 5 bases lay outside the gene matches. Germline V gives CDR1 PRHDT, CDR2 FYEKMQ (reference sequence).

The chain uses TRBV15 and TRBJ2-2, with 9 bases that match TRBD1. The ends lost 2 bases at V and 7 bases at J; junction bases unmatched: 8. The CDR3 loop spans 16 amino acids. CDR1 is LNHNV and CDR2 is YYDKDF in the germline V gene (reference sequence). In DNA form, the CDR3 reads TGTGCCACCAGCAGATACCGGGACAGGGACATCGGGGAGCTGTTTTTT. Its protein product is CATSRYRDRDIGELFF.

A single count supports this clone. This sequence joins TRBV23-1 and TRBJ2-7; 9 nucleotides match TRBD1. TRBV23-1 is noted as an ORF with a role that remains uncertain. The CDR3 consists of 17 residues. Losses at the gene ends were 3 bases for V and 2 bases for J; bases not matched to a gene: 11. The CDR3 DNA reads as TGCGCCAGCAGTCATCCCAGGCGGGACAGGGTCACCTACGAGCAGTACTTC. It specifies CASSHPRRDRVTYEQYF.

V usage is TRBV25-1 and J usage is TRBJ1-4; 9 nucleotides align to TRBD1. Trimming at V came to 0 bases and at J to 8 bases, leaving 7 bases not matched to a gene. This CDR3 spans 16 amino acids. Germline V gene sequence: CDR1 MGHDK, CDR2 SYGVNS. CDR3 residues: CASSEYLGQGEEKLFF. The CDR3 nucleotides read TGTGCCAGCAGTGAATATCTGGGACAGGGAGAGGAAAAACTGTTTTTT.